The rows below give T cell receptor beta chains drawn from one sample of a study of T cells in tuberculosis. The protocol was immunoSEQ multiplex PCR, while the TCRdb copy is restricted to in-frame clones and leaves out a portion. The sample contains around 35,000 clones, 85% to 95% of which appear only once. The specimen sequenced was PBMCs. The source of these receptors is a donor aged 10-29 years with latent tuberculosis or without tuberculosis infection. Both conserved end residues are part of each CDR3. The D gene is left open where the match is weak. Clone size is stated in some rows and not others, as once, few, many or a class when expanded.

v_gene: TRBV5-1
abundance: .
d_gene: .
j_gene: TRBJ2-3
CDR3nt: TGCGCCAGCAGTAATACAGATACGCAGTATTTT
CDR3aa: CASSNTDTQYF

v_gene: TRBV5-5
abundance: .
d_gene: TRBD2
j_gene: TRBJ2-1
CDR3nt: TGTGCCAGCAGCTTCCCGGGGAGCGGGGGTTTCTACAATGAGCAGTTCTTC
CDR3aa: CASSFPGSGGFYNEQFF

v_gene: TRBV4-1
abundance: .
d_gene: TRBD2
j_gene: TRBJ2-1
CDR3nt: TGCGCCAGCAGCCAAGTAGGTGCGGGGGGCATCAATGAGCAGTTCTTC
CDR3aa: CASSQVGAGGINEQFF

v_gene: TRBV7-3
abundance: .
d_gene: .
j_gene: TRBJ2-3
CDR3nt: TGTGCCAGCAGCTTTTTTCTGTCAGATACGCAGTATTTT
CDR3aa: CASSFFLSDTQYF

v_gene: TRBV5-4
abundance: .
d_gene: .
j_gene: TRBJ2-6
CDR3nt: TGTGCCAGCAGCTTGAGCGGGGCCAACGTCCTGACTTTC
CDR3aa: CASSLSGANVLTF

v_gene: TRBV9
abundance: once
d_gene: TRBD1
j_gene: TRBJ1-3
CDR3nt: TGTGCCAGCAGCCCACAGGGGCTTACCTCTGGAAACACCATATATTTT
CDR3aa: CASSPQGLTSGNTIYF

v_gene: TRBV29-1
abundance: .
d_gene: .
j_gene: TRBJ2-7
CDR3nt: TGCAGCGTTGCCAGGGTGAGCTCCTACGAGCAGTACTTC
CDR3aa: CSVARVSSYEQYF

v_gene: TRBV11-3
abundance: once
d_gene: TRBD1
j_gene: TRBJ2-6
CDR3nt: TGTGCCAGCAGCTTGTCCGGGACAGGGGGCTCGGGGGCCAACGTCCTGACTTTC
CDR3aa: CASSLSGTGGSGANVLTF

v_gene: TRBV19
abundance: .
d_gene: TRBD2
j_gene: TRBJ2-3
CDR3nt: TGTGCCAGTAGTATAGGGGGGGGGAGCACAGATACGCAGTATTTT
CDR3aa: CASSIGGGSTDTQYF

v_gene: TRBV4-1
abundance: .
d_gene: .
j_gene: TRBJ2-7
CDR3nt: TGCGCCAGCAGCCAAGAATGGTTAGGGAGCTCCTACGAGCAGTACTTC
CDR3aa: CASSQEWLGSSYEQYF

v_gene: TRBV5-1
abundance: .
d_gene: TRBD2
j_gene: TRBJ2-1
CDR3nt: TGCGCCAGCAGCTTACCCGGGGGGGCGAATGAGCAGTTCTTC
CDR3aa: CASSLPGGANEQFF

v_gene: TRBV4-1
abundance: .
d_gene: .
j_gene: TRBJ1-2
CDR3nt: TGCGCCAGCAGCCCGGAATATCGACAGGAGTATGGCTACACCTTC
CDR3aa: CASSPEYRQEYGYTF

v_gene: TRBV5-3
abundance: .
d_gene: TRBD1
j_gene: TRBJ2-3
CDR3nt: TGTGCCAGAAGACAGGGGAAAGATACGCAGTATTTT
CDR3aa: CARRQGKDTQYF

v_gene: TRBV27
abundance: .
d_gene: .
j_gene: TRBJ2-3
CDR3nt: TGTGCCAGCAGTCCCCGCAGGGATACGCAGTATTTT
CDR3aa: CASSPRRDTQYF